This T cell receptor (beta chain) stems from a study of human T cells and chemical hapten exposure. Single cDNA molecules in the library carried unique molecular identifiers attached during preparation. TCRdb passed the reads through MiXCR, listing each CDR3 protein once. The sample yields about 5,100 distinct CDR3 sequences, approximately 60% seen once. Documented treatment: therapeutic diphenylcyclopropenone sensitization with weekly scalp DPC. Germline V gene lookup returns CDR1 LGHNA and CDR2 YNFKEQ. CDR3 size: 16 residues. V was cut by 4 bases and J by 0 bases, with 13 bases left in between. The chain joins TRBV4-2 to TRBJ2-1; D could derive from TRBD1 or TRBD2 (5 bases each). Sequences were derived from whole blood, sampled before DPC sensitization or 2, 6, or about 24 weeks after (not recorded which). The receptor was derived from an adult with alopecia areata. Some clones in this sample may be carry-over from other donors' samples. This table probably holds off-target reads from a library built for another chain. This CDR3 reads CASSPLPGSSYNEQFF. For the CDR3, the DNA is TGTGCCAGCAGCCCCCTCCCAGGGAGCTCCTACAATGAGCAGTTCTTC.